This T cell receptor beta chain was sequenced for a study of identical twins. Germline CDR1 SGHRS, CDR2 YFSETQ. CDR3 length equals 12 residues. The V end lost 5 bases, the J end lost 2 bases, and 7 bases lay between the germline ends. In this sample, this clonotype turned up many times. Its specificity is not known. Whole-study findings and limits: Monozygotic twin pairs showed more out-of-frame TCR alpha sharing than models estimated.

TCRdb ran MiXCR on the 5' RACE reads and lists one entry per CDR3 protein. The sample has under 1 million distinct CDR3 sequences; approximately 13% are singletons. Separately, the same data were catalogued under a study of yellow fever vaccine responses in identical twins.

The specimen was PBMCs. The V gene is TRBV5-1, the J gene TRBJ2-5, with D perhaps TRBD2 (5 bases). The sequence was collected from a woman aged 18-29 years in good health. The CDR3 is CASRGGQETQYF. The CDR3 nucleotides read TGCGCCAGCAGAGGAGGTCAAGAGACCCAGTACTTC.